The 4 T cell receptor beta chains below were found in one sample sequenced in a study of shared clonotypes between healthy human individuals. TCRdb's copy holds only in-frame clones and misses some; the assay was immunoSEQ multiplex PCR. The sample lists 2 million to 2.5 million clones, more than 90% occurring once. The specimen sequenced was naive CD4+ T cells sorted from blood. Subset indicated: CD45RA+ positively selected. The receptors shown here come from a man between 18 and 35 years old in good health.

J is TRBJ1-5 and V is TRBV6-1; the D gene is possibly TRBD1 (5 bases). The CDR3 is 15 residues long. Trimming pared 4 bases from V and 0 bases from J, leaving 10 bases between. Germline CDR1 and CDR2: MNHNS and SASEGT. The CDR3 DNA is TGTGCCAGCAGTGGGACATTTTATAGCAATCAGCCCCAGCATTTT. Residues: CASSGTFYSNQPQHF.

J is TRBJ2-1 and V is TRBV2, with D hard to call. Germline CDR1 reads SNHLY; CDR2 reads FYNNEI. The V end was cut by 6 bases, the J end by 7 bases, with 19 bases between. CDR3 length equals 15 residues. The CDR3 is CASSATETGWNEQFF. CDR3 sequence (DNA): TGTGCCAGCAGCGCTACAGAAACGGGTTGGAATGAGCAGTTCTTC. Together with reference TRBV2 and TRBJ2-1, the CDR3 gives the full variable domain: EPEVTQTPSHQVTQMGQEVILRCVPISNHLYFYWYRQILGQKVEFLVSFYNNEISEKSEIFDDQFSVERPDGSNFTLKIRSTKLEDSAMYFCASSATETGWNEQFFGPGTRLTVL.

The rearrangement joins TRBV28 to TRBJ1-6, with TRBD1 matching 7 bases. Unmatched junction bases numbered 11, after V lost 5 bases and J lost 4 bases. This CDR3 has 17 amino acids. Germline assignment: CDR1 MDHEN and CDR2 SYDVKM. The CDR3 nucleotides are TGTGCCAGCAGTCCTATTCCGACAGGGAATTATAATTCACCCCTCCACTTT. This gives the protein CASSPIPTGNYNSPLHF.

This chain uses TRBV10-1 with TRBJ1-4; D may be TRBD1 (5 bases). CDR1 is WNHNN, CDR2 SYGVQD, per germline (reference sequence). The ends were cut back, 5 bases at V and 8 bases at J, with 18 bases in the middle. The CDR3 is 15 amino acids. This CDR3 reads CASSPGPRGYEKLFF. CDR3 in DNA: TGCGCCAGCAGTCCAGGGCCCCGTGGATACGAAAAACTGTTTTTT.